This TCR beta chain was identified during a study of CD8+ T cells in alopecia areata. Study results and limitations: In scalp samples, resident alphabeta T cells of normal skin are also sequenced. More clonal than normal scalp was lesional scalp, particularly alopecia totalis/universalis.

The germline gives CDR1 MGHDK, CDR2 SYGVNS. The V end lost 6 bases, the J end lost 11 bases, and 13 bases lay between the germline ends. CDR3 length: 11 amino acids. Concerning this clone itself: Its target is not known.

After isolation, RNA underwent reverse transcription to generate cDNA as the sequencing template. Profiling relied on immunoSEQ multiplex PCR, and the TCRdb table lists in-frame clones only, not all of them. This sample yields about 190,000 clones, of which 50% to 60% are seen a single time; approximately 0.7% belongs to the top ten. Treatment meaning: oral pan-JAK inhibitor, 5-10 mg twice daily. The chain couples TRBV25-1 to TRBJ1-1; D not certain. The clonotype originates from a human donor with alopecia areata. Source: CD4+ T cells sorted from blood, taken at week 4, from a patient treated with tofacitinib. In DNA, the CDR3 is TGTGCCAGCAGGACGATAACGGGGGCTTTCTTT. It is translated as CASRTITGAFF.